A selection of T cell receptor beta chains follows, all from one sample in a study of early T cells in non-severe SARS-CoV-2 infection. TCRdb reanalysed the 5' RACE reads using MiXCR and keeps one entry per CDR3 protein. Here the sample spans about 100,000 distinct CDR3 sequences, under 15% being singletons. Material for sequencing was whole blood. These receptors came from an adult who was a healthcare worker with PCR-confirmed SARS-CoV-2 infection or an uninfected control (not recorded which). The CDR3 runs from the conserved cysteine through the conserved F or W. A D gene is named only where the DNA matches it firmly. The size of a clone is reported for some rows only, either as once, few or many, or as a class for expanded clones.

cdr3_aa	cdr3_nt	v_call	j_call	clone_size	d_call	cdr3_length
CATSDRGLARNEQFF	TGTGCCACCAGTGATCGGGGACTAGCGCGCAATGAGCAGTTCTTC	TRBV24-1	TRBJ2-1	few	TRBD2	15
CSARDYVLAVNEQFF	TGCAGTGCTAGAGATTACGTCCTAGCGGTCAATGAGCAGTTCTTC	TRBV20-1	TRBJ2-1	once	TRBD2	15
CASSYPDRILYGYTF	TGTGCCAGCAGTTACCCCGACAGGATCTTATATGGCTACACCTTC	TRBV6-6	TRBJ1-2	few	NA	15
CASSWTGESYNEQFF	TGTGCCAGCAGCTGGACGGGAGAAAGTTACAATGAGCAGTTCTTC	TRBV5-8	TRBJ2-1	few	NA	15
CSVEDPVAGNEQYF	TGCAGCGTTGAAGATCCTGTGGCAGGGAACGAGCAGTACTTC	TRBV29-1	TRBJ2-7	NA	NA	14
CASSLNSGVTEAFF	TGTGCCAGCAGCTTAAATTCAGGGGTAACTGAAGCTTTCTTT	TRBV7-9	TRBJ1-1	once	NA	14
CAIGPMDRLYGYTF	TGTGCCATCGGGCCAATGGACAGACTCTATGGCTACACCTTC	TRBV10-3	TRBJ1-2	many	NA	14
CSAPGLAIGTDTQYF	TGCAGTGCCCCTGGACTAGCCATCGGCACAGATACGCAGTATTTT	TRBV20-1	TRBJ2-3	few	TRBD2	15
CSANHPLGTPSDEQYF	TGCAGTGCTAATCACCCCCTTGGGACACCGTCAGACGAGCAGTACTTC	TRBV20-1	TRBJ2-7	many	NA	16
CASSPGRLGQPQHF	TGTGCCAGCAGCCCAGGGAGACTCGGACAGCCCCAGCATTTT	TRBV11-2	TRBJ1-5	NA	NA	14
CSARTSTSNYGYTF	TGCAGTGCTAGGACTTCCACCTCTAACTATGGCTACACCTTC	TRBV20-1	TRBJ1-2	NA	NA	14
CASSLFAGGETQYF	TGTGCCAGCAGTTTATTTGCGGGAGGCGAGACCCAGTACTTC	TRBV28	TRBJ2-5	few	TRBD2	14
CASSLRAGGEYEQYF	TGTGCCAGCAGCTTGCGGGCAGGGGGCGAGTACGAGCAGTACTTC	TRBV7-9	TRBJ2-7	NA	TRBD1	15
CASSELTGLTYGYTF	TGTGCCAGCAGTGAATTAACAGGGCTGACATATGGCTACACCTTC	TRBV2	TRBJ1-2	many	NA	15
CASSLRTSNTGELFF	TGCGCCAGCAGCCTAAGGACTAGTAACACCGGGGAGCTGTTTTTT	TRBV5-1	TRBJ2-2	many	TRBD2	15
CAVTTGDSPLHF	TGTGCCGTAACTACAGGGGATTCACCCCTCCACTTT	TRBV7-9	TRBJ1-6	many	TRBD1	12
CASSASQGSLF	TGTGCCAGCAGTGCCAGTCAGGGTAGCCTCTTC	TRBV6-1	TRBJ2-1	many	NA	11
CASSKLPGQGADTQYF	TGTGCCAGCAGCAAACTTCCGGGACAGGGTGCGGATACGCAGTATTTT	TRBV7-6	TRBJ2-3	NA	TRBD1	16
CASRTGAETQYF	TGTGCCAGCAGGACAGGGGCTGAGACCCAGTACTTC	TRBV2	TRBJ2-5	few	TRBD1	12
CASSSLLGNTQYF	TGTGCCAGCAGTTCTCTACTAGGGAATACGCAGTATTTT	TRBV28	TRBJ2-3	NA	NA	13
CASSYSFGNIQYF	TGTGCCAGCAGTTACTCTTTCGGAAACATTCAGTACTTC	TRBV6-6	TRBJ2-4	NA	NA	13
CASSLARDSQYF	TGTGCCAGCAGTTTAGCGCGGGACTCCCAGTACTTC	TRBV12-3/TRBV12-4	TRBJ2-4	many	NA	12
CASSYKTGLSGELFF	TGTGCCAGCAGTTACAAGACAGGGCTCTCCGGGGAGCTGTTTTTT	TRBV6-5	TRBJ2-2	few	TRBD1	15
CASSYGGSSYEQYF	TGTGCCAGCAGTTATGGCGGGAGCTCCTACGAGCAGTACTTC	TRBV27	TRBJ2-7	few	TRBD2	14
CASSPPGLGIDNEQFF	TGTGCCAGCAGCCCGCCGGGACTAGGGATCGACAATGAGCAGTTCTTC	TRBV7-2	TRBJ2-1	NA	TRBD2	16